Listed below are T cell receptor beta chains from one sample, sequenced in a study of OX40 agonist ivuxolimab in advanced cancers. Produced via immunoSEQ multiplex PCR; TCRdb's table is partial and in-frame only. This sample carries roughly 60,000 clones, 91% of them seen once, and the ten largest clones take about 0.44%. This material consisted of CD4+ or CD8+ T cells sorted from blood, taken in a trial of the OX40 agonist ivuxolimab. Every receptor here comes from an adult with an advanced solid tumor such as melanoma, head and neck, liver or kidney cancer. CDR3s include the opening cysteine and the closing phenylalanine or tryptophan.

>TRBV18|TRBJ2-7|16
CASSPGGLAEPYEQYF
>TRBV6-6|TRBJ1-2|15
CASSYSGQGASGYTF
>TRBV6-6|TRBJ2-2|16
CASSQSFGRTTGELFF
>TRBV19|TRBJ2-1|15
CASSIAPGGGDEQFF
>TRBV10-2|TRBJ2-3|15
CASRGGGVNTDTQYF
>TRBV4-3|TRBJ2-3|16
CASSQEQGVGTDTQYF
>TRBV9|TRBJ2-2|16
CASSVYTGGNTGELFF
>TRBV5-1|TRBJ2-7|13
CASSFDWAREQYF
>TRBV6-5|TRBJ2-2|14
CASSFGGRTGELFF
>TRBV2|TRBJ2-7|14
CASTGQGVSYEQYF
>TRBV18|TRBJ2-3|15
CASSPQTGVADTQYF
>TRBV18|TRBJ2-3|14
CASSPPGGSDTQYF
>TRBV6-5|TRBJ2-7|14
CASSRSGSIREQYF
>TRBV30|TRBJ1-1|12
CAWTKQGKEAFF
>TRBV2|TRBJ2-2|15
CASSLMRQGPGELFF
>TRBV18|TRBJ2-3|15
CASSPLAGRADTQYF
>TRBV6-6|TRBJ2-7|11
CASSQYREQYF
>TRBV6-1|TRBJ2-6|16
CASSGGLVAGANVLTF
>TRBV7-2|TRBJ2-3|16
CASSSASGRGSDTQYF
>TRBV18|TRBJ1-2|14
CASSPGAPGSGYTF
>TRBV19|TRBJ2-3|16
CASRIQASTSTDTQYF
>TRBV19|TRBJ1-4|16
CASSRRGDRMPEKLFF
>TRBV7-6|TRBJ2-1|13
CASSLTLSGEQFF